This T cell receptor beta chain was retrieved from a study of blood T cell repertoires in COVID-19 (dated by TCRdb to about 2020). For the wider study: Samples from collaborators originated in the United States, Italy and Spain and spanned both the acute and convalescent phases of COVID-19. The material from the prospective study consisted of cDNA or gDNA derived from T cells, B-cell-depleted T cells, or PBMCs. Deeply sampled blood TCRbeta repertoires from subjects exposed to, actively infected with, or recovered from COVID-19 were included in the dataset. A freely available public database, intended as a resource for researchers studying the immune response to SARS-CoV-2, is where the repertoires were released. Samples were obtained from the ongoing ImmuneRACE study (first 160 participants) and from 1,254 subjects provided by 6 global collaborators. A de-identified subject ID, COVID-19 status, age in years and sex were almost always included in the sample metadata. Where HLA class I and class II types were available, the types were taken from metadata supplied by the sample provider, not from assay-based typing.

The immunoSEQ Assay, a bias-controlled multiplex PCR, was used to amplify TCRbeta CDR3 regions from genomic DNA. The paper's data handling went like this. The number of nucleated cells in each sample was estimated by amplification of reference gene primers within the assay. Sequence reads were collapsed and filtered to measure the absolute abundance of every unique TCRbeta CDR3 rearrangement. For each sample, productive Simpson clonality was calculated as the square root of Simpson's diversity index across productive rearrangements. This immuneACCESS table, as held by TCRdb, lists in-frame sequences with V and J called but not all clones. Of the missing ones, under half trace to an unresolved V gene in checked studies; the others have no known cause. V and J calls plus clone size are reproduced from that table; the DNA served to infer D and trimming. This sample gives some 60,000 clones in total; 90% of them show up just once. The ten largest clones represent 0.95% to 1.5% of the sample.

The collaborating institutions used their own protocols to collect whole blood in K2EDTA tubes. For TCRbeta analysis, collaborator samples were shipped as frozen whole blood, as isolated PBMCs, or as DNA extracted from either sample type. Note on this clone: No antigen is known for it. Qualities for individual bases were not recorded, and no much larger clone is one base off.

Results the study describes overall, beyond this receptor: The amount of clinical and demographic metadata varied by source and participant and was provided uncurated.

Sequenced: peripheral blood. The sequence derives from a man aged 55 to 70 with acute or convalescent COVID-19.

The DNA sequence is given as TGTGCCAGCAGCCGAACAGGGTTAGTAGCTTTCTTT. Its protein reads: CASSRTGLVAFF. Rearrangement joined TRBV12-3 or TRBV12-4 to TRBJ1-1; perhaps TRBD1 is the D gene, with 6 bases matching. Inclusive of the bounding cysteine and phenylalanine, the CDR3 is 12 residues long. Only CDR3 DNA remains: 36 bases, in frame from the first base. V loses 6 bases, J loses 10 bases, and the germline ends lie 15 bases apart.